The 10 T cell receptor beta chains below were found in one sample sequenced in a study of brain metastases from non-small cell lung cancer (dated by TCRdb to between 2019 and 2020). Library preparation employed the immunoSEQ multiplex PCR assay. The table was pulled from immuneACCESS by TCRdb, which kept in-frame rearrangements only. Such tables lose some clones; where checked, under half of the loss comes from unresolved V genes, and the rest has no known cause. The sample table shows 3,200 or so clones, and 60% to 85% are seen once. The ten largest clones capture around 7% of the sample. The sample was primary lung tumor tissue. Per the publication, the cell subset or site label means: primary lung tumor paired with brain metastasis. These receptors came from a donor at least 40 years old with non-small cell lung cancer.

The chain recombines TRBV5-1 with TRBJ2-4; no reliable D call. The CDR3 extends over 16 amino acids. V dropped 0 bases and J dropped 0 bases, with 10 bases sitting between them. CDR1 is SGHRS and CDR2 is YFSETQ in the germline V gene. CDR3 sequence (DNA): TGCGCCAGCAGCTTGGATCTCCGGCTAGCCAAAAACATTCAGTACTTC. It encodes CASSLDLRLAKNIQYF.

The chain has TRBV7-2 and TRBJ1-1; TRBD1 matches 11 bases. With V trimmed by 5 bases and J by 4 bases, 9 bases remained unmatched. This CDR3 has 16 residues. The V gene's germline CDR1 is SGHTA and CDR2 FQGNSA. This CDR3 is CASSGQGAQRATEAFF. CDR3 in DNA: TGTGCCAGCAGCGGACAGGGGGCGCAACGGGCCACTGAAGCTTTCTTT.

This clone was seen only once. V is TRBV19 and J is TRBJ1-1; no firm D call. The germline CDR1 and CDR2 sequences are LNHDA and SQIVND (reference sequence). V gave up 3 bases and J gave up 4 bases, with 9 bases separating them. This CDR3 is built from 13 residues. The CDR3 protein is CASSIMEGTEAFF. The CDR3 bases are TGTGCCAGTAGTATTATGGAGGGCACTGAAGCTTTCTTT.

In this sample, this clone turned up a few times. CDR3 bases: TGTGCCAGCAACGATGAACCTCCAGGCTACACCTTC. The encoded protein is CASNDEPPGYTF. The rearrangement uses TRBV7-9 and TRBJ1-2, with no clear D. CDR3 length equals 12 residues. Germline CDR1 and CDR2: SEHNR and FQNEAQ (reference sequence). V lost 7 bases and J 8 bases, leaving 14 bases between the germline ends.

The genes are TRBV7-9 and TRBJ1-4, with 10 bases identical to TRBD1. CDR3 length: 16 residues. CDR1 SEHNR and CDR2 FQNEAQ come from the germline V gene (reference sequence). The J segment lost 5 bases and the V segment lost 8 bases, leaving 11 bases of the junction unmatched. Written as DNA, the CDR3 is TGTGCCAGCGGGAGCGGGACAGGGGAGGGGAATGAAAAACTGTTTTTT. Protein product: CASGSGTGEGNEKLFF.

The CDR3 region is CASSSSSSGGSIYGYTF. The CDR3 DNA is TGTGCCAGCAGTTCATCCTCGTCCGGGGGTTCGATCTATGGCTACACCTTC. The chain combines TRBV28 with TRBJ1-2; D perhaps matches TRBD1 (5 bases). Germline lookup yields CDR1 MDHEN and CDR2 SYDVKM. The CDR3 is 17 residues long. Trimming pared 4 bases from V and 4 bases from J, leaving 22 bases between.

J is TRBJ2-3 and V is TRBV19; D not resolved. The CDR3 sequence is 13 residues long. Germline-derived CDR1 and CDR2 are LNHDA and SQIVND (reference sequence). V lost 6 bases to trimming and J lost 2 bases, with 9 bases between them. The CDR3 DNA is TGTGCCAGTAGGGGAATCCCCACAGATACGCAGTATTTT. Translating gives CASRGIPTDTQYF.

J is TRBJ1-1 and V is TRBV4-3; the D is unclear. V lost 1 base and J 4 bases, leaving 16 bases between the germline ends. From germline, CDR1 is LGHNA and CDR2 YSLEER. The CDR3 consists of 16 residues. The CDR3 here is CASSQGDLRYSTEAFF. CDR3 bases: TGCGCCAGCAGCCAAGGCGACTTGCGCTATTCCACTGAAGCTTTCTTT.

Here the CDR3 DNA reads TGCGCCAGCAGCCAGACCGGGACAGGGTACTACGAGCAGTACTTC. Translating it yields CASSQTGTGYYEQYF. J is TRBJ2-7 and V is TRBV4-1, with 9 bases aligning to TRBD1. The CDR3 runs 15 residues. J was trimmed by 3 bases and V by 3 bases; bases with no gene match: 6. Germline V gene sequence: CDR1 MGHRA, CDR2 YSYEKL.

The V call is TRBV7-9, the J call TRBJ1-2, with TRBD1 identical over 7 bases. The germline V gene encodes CDR1 SEHNR and CDR2 FQNEAQ (reference sequence). There are 14 residues in the CDR3. V lost 3 bases to trimming and J lost 3 bases; unmatched junction nucleotides: 4. Written as DNA, the CDR3 is TGTGCCAGCAGCTTGGACGACAGGGACTATGGCTACACCTTC. The encoded protein is CASSLDDRDYGYTF.